Listed below are T cell receptor beta chains from one sample, sequenced in a study of cytomegalovirus exposure and HLA in healthy donors. Clones were read by immunoSEQ multiplex PCR, and TCRdb kept only the in-frame ones, dropping some. The sample consists of over 150,000 clones, 65% to 75% of them appearing once. Specimen: PBMCs. These receptors came from a man aged 25-45 years in good health and CMV-seronegative. Both conserved end residues are part of each CDR3. D genes are given only for firm matches. A row's size may be missing; if present it is once, few, many or a size class.

CDR3nt: TGTGCCAGCAGCTCCTCACTGACTAGCGGGGGGACCTCTGAGCAGTTCTTC; CDR3aa: CASSSSLTSGGTSEQFF; v_gene: TRBV9; j_gene: TRBJ2-1; abundance: few; d_gene: TRBD2
CDR3nt: TGCAGCGTTCCTGGGGAACAGGGGTACAGGGATGAGCAGTTCTTC; CDR3aa: CSVPGEQGYRDEQFF; v_gene: TRBV29-1; j_gene: TRBJ2-1; abundance: few; d_gene: TRBD1
CDR3nt: TGTGCCAGCAGCTTTAGGGACAACAATGGCTACACCTTC; CDR3aa: CASSFRDNNGYTF; v_gene: TRBV7-9; j_gene: TRBJ1-2; abundance: .; d_gene: .
CDR3nt: TGCGCCAGCAGCTTGGTTCCAGGGGGGTACGAGCAGTACTTC; CDR3aa: CASSLVPGGYEQYF; v_gene: TRBV5-1; j_gene: TRBJ2-7; abundance: .; d_gene: .
CDR3nt: TGTGCCAGCAGGACCCTAGCGGGTTCTCCCTACGAGCAGTACTTC; CDR3aa: CASRTLAGSPYEQYF; v_gene: TRBV28; j_gene: TRBJ2-7; abundance: .; d_gene: TRBD2
CDR3nt: TGTGCCAGCAGCTTATTGACAGGGGGCTGGAACACTGAAGCTTTCTTT; CDR3aa: CASSLLTGGWNTEAFF; v_gene: TRBV7-9; j_gene: TRBJ1-1; abundance: .; d_gene: TRBD1
CDR3nt: TGTGCCATCAGTGTAAATAGCGCGCCTGCTTATGGCTACACCTTC; CDR3aa: CAISVNSAPAYGYTF; v_gene: TRBV10-3; j_gene: TRBJ1-2; abundance: .; d_gene: .
CDR3nt: TGTGCCAGCAGCCAAGAACAGGGGGACACTGAAGCTTTCTTT; CDR3aa: CASSQEQGDTEAFF; v_gene: TRBV4-2; j_gene: TRBJ1-1; abundance: .; d_gene: TRBD1
CDR3nt: TGTGCCAGCAGCCAAGAGAGACAATCACCCCTCCACTTT; CDR3aa: CASSQERQSPLHF; v_gene: TRBV14; j_gene: TRBJ1-6; abundance: few; d_gene: .
CDR3nt: TGTGCCAGCAGCTTTGGGGCAGCCGGGGAGCTGTTTTTT; CDR3aa: CASSFGAAGELFF; v_gene: TRBV7-6; j_gene: TRBJ2-2; abundance: .; d_gene: .
CDR3nt: TGTGCCAGCAGTCCCTTGGACAGGCCGAACACTGAAGCTTTCTTT; CDR3aa: CASSPLDRPNTEAFF; v_gene: TRBV27; j_gene: TRBJ1-1; abundance: .; d_gene: TRBD1
CDR3nt: TGTGCCAGCAGAGTAGCTACAGATACGCAGTATTTT; CDR3aa: CASRVATDTQYF; v_gene: TRBV28; j_gene: TRBJ2-3; abundance: .; d_gene: .
CDR3nt: TGCGCCAGCAGCTTGCAAAGGGGTGTGGGCGAGACCCAGTACTTC; CDR3aa: CASSLQRGVGETQYF; v_gene: TRBV5-1; j_gene: TRBJ2-5; abundance: .; d_gene: .
CDR3nt: TGTGCCAGCAGCCCGGGACAAGTATTGAACACTGAAGCTTTCTTT; CDR3aa: CASSPGQVLNTEAFF; v_gene: TRBV27; j_gene: TRBJ1-1; abundance: .; d_gene: .
CDR3nt: TGTGCCAGCAGCCCCCGGGACAGGGATGACGAGCAGTACTTC; CDR3aa: CASSPRDRDDEQYF; v_gene: TRBV7-8; j_gene: TRBJ2-7; abundance: .; d_gene: TRBD1
CDR3nt: TGTGCCAGTAACTCGGGGGGTTGGAATGAGCAGTTCTTC; CDR3aa: CASNSGGWNEQFF; v_gene: TRBV19; j_gene: TRBJ2-1; abundance: .; d_gene: TRBD2
CDR3nt: TGTGCCAGCAGCTTCGGCGGCTCTGGGGCCAACGTCCTGACTTTC; CDR3aa: CASSFGGSGANVLTF; v_gene: TRBV5-6; j_gene: TRBJ2-6; abundance: .; d_gene: .
CDR3nt: TGTGCCAGCAGTGAAGCGCGGTGGGGCAGCCAAGAGACCCAGTACTTC; CDR3aa: CASSEARWGSQETQYF; v_gene: TRBV6-1; j_gene: TRBJ2-5; abundance: .; d_gene: .
CDR3nt: TGTGCCAGTAGTCTAGCCTCGGTAGCGGGGTCGACTCATTTCTATGGCTACACCTTC; CDR3aa: CASSLASVAGSTHFYGYTF; v_gene: TRBV19; j_gene: TRBJ1-2; abundance: .; d_gene: .
CDR3nt: TGTGCCAGCAGTGAATCGGGGATCAATCAGCCCCAGCATTTT; CDR3aa: CASSESGINQPQHF; v_gene: TRBV6-1; j_gene: TRBJ1-5; abundance: .; d_gene: .
CDR3nt: TGTGCCAGTAGTGTCTCCTCCACAGATACGCAGTATTTT; CDR3aa: CASSVSSTDTQYF; v_gene: TRBV19; j_gene: TRBJ2-3; abundance: .; d_gene: .
CDR3nt: TGTGCCAGCTCACCGAGGGTGAACACTGAAGCTTTCTTT; CDR3aa: CASSPRVNTEAFF; v_gene: TRBV18; j_gene: TRBJ1-1; abundance: few; d_gene: .
CDR3nt: TGTGCCAGCAGCTTGGGGACTAGCGGGGGCCACCAAGAGACCCAGTACTTC; CDR3aa: CASSLGTSGGHQETQYF; v_gene: TRBV11-2; j_gene: TRBJ2-5; abundance: few; d_gene: TRBD2
CDR3nt: TGTGCCAGCAGCCCACGACAATTTGAAGCTTTCTTT; CDR3aa: CASSPRQFEAFF; v_gene: TRBV7-2; j_gene: TRBJ1-1; abundance: once; d_gene: .
CDR3nt: TGTGCCAGCAGCCAAGATGTGGGACTAGCGGGGGGGCTGGTCCCAGATACGCAGTATTTT; CDR3aa: CASSQDVGLAGGLVPDTQYF; v_gene: TRBV4-2; j_gene: TRBJ2-3; abundance: .; d_gene: TRBD2
CDR3nt: TGTGCCAGCTCCCGAACAGGGGGTACCAGCAATCAGCCCCAGCATTTT; CDR3aa: CASSRTGGTSNQPQHF; v_gene: TRBV18; j_gene: TRBJ1-5; abundance: .; d_gene: TRBD1
CDR3nt: TGTGCCAGTAGTAGGGGGGTGAACACTGAAGCTTTCTTT; CDR3aa: CASSRGVNTEAFF; v_gene: TRBV19; j_gene: TRBJ1-1; abundance: .; d_gene: .
CDR3nt: TGTGCCAGCAGCAAGGACAGTTATCAGCCCCAGCATTTT; CDR3aa: CASSKDSYQPQHF; v_gene: TRBV7-6; j_gene: TRBJ1-5; abundance: .; d_gene: .
CDR3nt: TGTGCCAGCAGCCCGGGACAGGGGCTCTACGAGCAGTACTTC; CDR3aa: CASSPGQGLYEQYF; v_gene: TRBV7-9; j_gene: TRBJ2-7; abundance: .; d_gene: TRBD1
CDR3nt: TGTGCCAGCAGCCAACAACCCGGGACAGGGGGCGTCTATGGCTACACCTTC; CDR3aa: CASSQQPGTGGVYGYTF; v_gene: TRBV5-6; j_gene: TRBJ1-2; abundance: .; d_gene: TRBD1
CDR3nt: TGTGCCAGCAGTTTATGGACAGGGGGAAATGAAAAACTGTTTTTT; CDR3aa: CASSLWTGGNEKLFF; v_gene: TRBV28; j_gene: TRBJ1-4; abundance: .; d_gene: TRBD1
CDR3nt: TGTGCCAGAATGGCGGGGGCACAAGAGACCCAGTACTTC; CDR3aa: CARMAGAQETQYF; v_gene: TRBV5-3; j_gene: TRBJ2-5; abundance: .; d_gene: .
CDR3nt: TGTGCCAGCACTCTCGGACTAGCGGGGAGGGAGACCCAGTACTTC; CDR3aa: CASTLGLAGRETQYF; v_gene: TRBV11-2; j_gene: TRBJ2-5; abundance: .; d_gene: TRBD2
CDR3nt: TGTGCCAGCAGCTTTTCCGGGGCGAACACCGGGGAGCTGTTTTTT; CDR3aa: CASSFSGANTGELFF; v_gene: TRBV7-6; j_gene: TRBJ2-2; abundance: .; d_gene: .
CDR3nt: TGTGCCAGCAGCCAAGCGGGACAGGGGAACACTGAAGCTTTCTTT; CDR3aa: CASSQAGQGNTEAFF; v_gene: TRBV4-2; j_gene: TRBJ1-1; abundance: .; d_gene: TRBD1
CDR3nt: TGTGCCAGCAGCTTGGGACAGTTTAACACTGAAGCTTTCTTT; CDR3aa: CASSLGQFNTEAFF; v_gene: TRBV5-8; j_gene: TRBJ1-1; abundance: .; d_gene: .